This T cell receptor (beta chain) came from a study of technical replicates of blood from four donors. This CDR3 has 13 residues. V shed 8 bases and J 14 bases; nucleotides not matched to a gene: 13. Germline values: CDR1 MNHEY, CDR2 SMNVEV (reference sequence). Produced via immunoSEQ multiplex PCR; TCRdb's table is partial and in-frame only. The data contain roughly 51,000 clones, 93% of them singletons. The chain joins TRBV27 to TRBJ2-1, with TRBD2 matching 9 bases. Material for sequencing was PBMCs. This clonotype was sampled from a human donor in good health. Some clones in this sample may be carry-over from other donors' samples. The CDR3 bases are TGTGCCAGCTGGGATAGCGGGAGAGGGAGGGAGTTCTTC. Translating it yields CASWDSGRGREFF.